A single TCR beta chain is shown here with its context. Antigen unknown. This entry is derived from a study of cytomegalovirus exposure and HLA in healthy donors. Study-level points and caveats: In vitro, three CMV-associated chains proved specific for CMV antigens. The study designated fewer than 200 TCR beta chains cytomegalovirus-associated.

Trimming cost V 4 bases and J 10 bases; bases outside gene matches: 9. The CDR3 extends over 16 amino acids. Germline V gene sequence: CDR1 SGHNT, CDR2 YYREEE (reference sequence). Repertoires were generated with immunoSEQ multiplex PCR, while TCRdb's copy carries only in-frame clones and drops some. The sample lists roughly 180,000 clones; more than 80% were seen once. The chain uses TRBV5-4 and TRBJ2-2, with 14 bases lining up with TRBD2. Sequences were obtained from PBMCs. This receptor was obtained from a man between 18 and 29 years old in good health and CMV-seropositive. This CDR3 reads CASSTGTSGSWAELFF. CDR3 in DNA: TGTGCCAGCAGCACCGGGACTAGCGGGAGTTGGGCGGAGCTGTTTTTT.